The source of this T cell receptor (beta chain) is a study of identical twins. Points from the study as a whole: Possibly, invariant MAIT and iNKT cells partly confounded zero-insertion analyses.

The CDR3 length is 15 residues. The germline CDR1 and CDR2 sequences are WSHSY and SAAADI. Deletions cut 2 bases from V and 3 bases from J, with 13 bases between. This clonotype came up a few times. Its matching antigen is unknown. A single record per CDR3 protein comes from TCRdb applying MiXCR to the 5' RACE reads. The sample shows roughly 770,000 distinct CDR3 sequences, 15% to 20% of them seen only once. This sample also appeared in a second study, on T cells expressing NK-cell markers. As that report states: Seven of the eight sequenced donors were classified as HCMV-seropositive, and one was classified as seronegative. A range of about 1.0-8% of CD8+ T cells consisted of dominant NKG2C+ clonotypes in 5 or 6 donors.

The specimen sequenced was PBMCs. The V and J genes are TRBV10-2 and TRBJ2-5, with D possibly called TRBD1 or TRBD2 (5 bases each). This receptor was taken from a woman under 30 in good health. The CDR3 DNA reads TGCGCCAGCAGTGAGCCGGGGACGGGGAAAGAGACCCAGTACTTC. Protein: CASSEPGTGKETQYF.